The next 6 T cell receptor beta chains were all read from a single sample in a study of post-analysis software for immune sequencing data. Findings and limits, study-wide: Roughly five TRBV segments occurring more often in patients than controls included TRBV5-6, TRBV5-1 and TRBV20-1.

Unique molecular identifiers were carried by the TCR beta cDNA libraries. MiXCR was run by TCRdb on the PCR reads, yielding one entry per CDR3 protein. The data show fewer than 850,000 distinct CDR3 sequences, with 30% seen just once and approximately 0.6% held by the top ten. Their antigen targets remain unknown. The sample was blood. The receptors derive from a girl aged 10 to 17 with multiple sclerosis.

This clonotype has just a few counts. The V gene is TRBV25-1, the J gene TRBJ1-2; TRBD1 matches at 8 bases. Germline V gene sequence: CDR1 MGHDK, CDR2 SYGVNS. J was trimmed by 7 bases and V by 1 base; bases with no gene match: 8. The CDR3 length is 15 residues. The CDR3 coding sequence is TGTGCCAGCAGTGAATTCCCCGACAGGGGTGGTGGCTACACCTTC. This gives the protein CASSEFPDRGGGYTF.

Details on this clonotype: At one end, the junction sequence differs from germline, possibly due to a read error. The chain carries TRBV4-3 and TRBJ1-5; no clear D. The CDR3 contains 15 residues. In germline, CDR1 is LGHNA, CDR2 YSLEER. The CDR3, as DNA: TGCGTCAGCAGCCAAGATCTCGTCATCCGTCAGCCCCAGCATTTT. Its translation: CVSSQDLVIRQPQHF.

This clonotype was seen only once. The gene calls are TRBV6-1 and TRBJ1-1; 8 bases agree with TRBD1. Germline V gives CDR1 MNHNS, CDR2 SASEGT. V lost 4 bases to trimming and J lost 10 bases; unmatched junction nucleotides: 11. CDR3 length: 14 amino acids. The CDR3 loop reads CASSANRDRSRAFF. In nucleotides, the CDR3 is TGTGCCAGCAGTGCTAACCGGGACAGGTCTCGAGCTTTCTTT.

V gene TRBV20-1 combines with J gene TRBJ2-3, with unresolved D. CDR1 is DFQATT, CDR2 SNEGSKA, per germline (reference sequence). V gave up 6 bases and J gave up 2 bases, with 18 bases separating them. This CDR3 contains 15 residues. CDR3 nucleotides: TGCAGTGCAGACCGTGACCGGTGGGACACAGATACGCAGTATTTT. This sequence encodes CSADRDRWDTDTQYF.

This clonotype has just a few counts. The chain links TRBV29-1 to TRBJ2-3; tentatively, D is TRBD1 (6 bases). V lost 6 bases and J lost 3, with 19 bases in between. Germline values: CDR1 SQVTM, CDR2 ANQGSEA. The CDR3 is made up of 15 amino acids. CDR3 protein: CSVWDTDMATDTQYF. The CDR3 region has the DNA TGCAGCGTCTGGGACACCGACATGGCGACAGATACGCAGTATTTT.

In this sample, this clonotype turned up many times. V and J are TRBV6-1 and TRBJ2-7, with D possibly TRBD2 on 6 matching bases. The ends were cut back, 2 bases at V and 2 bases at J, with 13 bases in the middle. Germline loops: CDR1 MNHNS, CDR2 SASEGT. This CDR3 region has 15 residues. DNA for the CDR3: TGTGCCAGCAGTGAAATTGCGGGATCCACCTACGAGCAGTACTTC. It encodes CASSEIAGSTYEQYF.